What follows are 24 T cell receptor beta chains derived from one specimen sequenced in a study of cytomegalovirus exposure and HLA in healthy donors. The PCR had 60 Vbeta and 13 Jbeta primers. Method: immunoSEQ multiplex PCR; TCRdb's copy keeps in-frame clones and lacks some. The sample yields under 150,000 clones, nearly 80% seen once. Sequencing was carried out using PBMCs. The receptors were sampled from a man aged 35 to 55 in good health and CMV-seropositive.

The CDR3 loop is CASSDHPESDQPQHF. CDR3 nucleotides: TGTGCCAGCAGTGATCACCCCGAAAGCGATCAGCCCCAGCATTTT. The chain has TRBV6-1 and TRBJ1-5; no firm D call. This CDR3 is 15 amino acids long. V shed 3 bases and J shed 5 bases, with 14 bases lying between them. Germline V gene sequence: CDR1 MNHNS, CDR2 SASEGT.

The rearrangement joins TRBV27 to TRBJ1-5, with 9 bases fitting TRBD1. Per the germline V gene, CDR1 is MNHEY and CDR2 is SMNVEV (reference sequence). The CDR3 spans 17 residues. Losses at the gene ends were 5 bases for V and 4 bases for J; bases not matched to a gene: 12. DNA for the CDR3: TGTGCCAGCAGTCCTCAAACAGGGGGCCCCACAAATCAGCCCCAGCATTTT. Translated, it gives CASSPQTGGPTNQPQHF.

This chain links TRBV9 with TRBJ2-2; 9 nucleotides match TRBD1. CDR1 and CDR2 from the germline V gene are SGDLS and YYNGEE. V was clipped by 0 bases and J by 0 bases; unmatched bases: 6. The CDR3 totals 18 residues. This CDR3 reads CASSVERGTGSNTGELFF. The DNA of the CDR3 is TGTGCCAGCAGCGTAGAGAGGGGGACAGGGTCGAACACCGGGGAGCTGTTTTTT.

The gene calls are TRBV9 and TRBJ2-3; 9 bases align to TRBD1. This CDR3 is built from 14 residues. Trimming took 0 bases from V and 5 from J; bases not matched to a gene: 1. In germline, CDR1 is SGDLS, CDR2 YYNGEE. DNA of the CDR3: TGTGCCAGCAGCGTAGTGGACAGGGGAGATACGCAGTATTTT. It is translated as CASSVVDRGDTQYF. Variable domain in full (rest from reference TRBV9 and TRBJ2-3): DSGVTQTPKHLITATGQRVTLRCSPRSGDLSVYWYQQSLDQGLQFLIQYYNGEERAKGNILERFSAQQFPDLHSELNLSSLELGDSALYFCASSVVDRGDTQYFGPGTRLTVL.

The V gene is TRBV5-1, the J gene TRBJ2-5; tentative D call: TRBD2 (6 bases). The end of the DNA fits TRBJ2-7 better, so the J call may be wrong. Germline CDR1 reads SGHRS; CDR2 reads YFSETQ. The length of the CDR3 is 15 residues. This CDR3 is CASSPRGGADLEQYF. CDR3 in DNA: TGCGCCAGCAGCCCGCGGGGCGGGGCTGATCTCGAGCAGTACTTC.

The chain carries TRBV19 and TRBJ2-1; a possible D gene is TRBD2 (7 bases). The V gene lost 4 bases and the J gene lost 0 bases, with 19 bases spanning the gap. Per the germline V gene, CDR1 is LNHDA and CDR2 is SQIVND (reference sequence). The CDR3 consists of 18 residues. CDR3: CASSTRWGGGSSYNEQFF. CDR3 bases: TGTGCCAGTAGTACCCGGTGGGGGGGCGGGAGCTCCTACAATGAGCAGTTCTTC.

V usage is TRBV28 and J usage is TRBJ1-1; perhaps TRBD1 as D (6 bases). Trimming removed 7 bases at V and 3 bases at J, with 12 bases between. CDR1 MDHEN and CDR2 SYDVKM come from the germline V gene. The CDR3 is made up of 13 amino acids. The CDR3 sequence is CASTRQVDTEAFF. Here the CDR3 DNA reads TGTGCCAGCACCAGACAGGTCGACACTGAAGCTTTCTTT.

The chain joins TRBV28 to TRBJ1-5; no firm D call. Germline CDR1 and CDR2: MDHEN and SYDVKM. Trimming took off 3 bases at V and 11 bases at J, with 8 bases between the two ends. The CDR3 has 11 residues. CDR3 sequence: CASSFGFAQHF. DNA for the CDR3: TGTGCCAGCAGTTTCGGGTTCGCCCAGCATTTT.

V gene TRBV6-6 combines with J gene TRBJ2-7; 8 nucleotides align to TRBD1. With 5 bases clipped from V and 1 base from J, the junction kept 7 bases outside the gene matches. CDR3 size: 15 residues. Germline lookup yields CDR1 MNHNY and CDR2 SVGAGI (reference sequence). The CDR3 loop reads CASSRQGPNSYEQYF. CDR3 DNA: TGTGCCAGCAGTCGACAGGGGCCCAATTCCTACGAGCAGTACTTC.

CDR3 sequence (DNA): TGTGCCAGCAGCTTACCGGGACAGGGGGCAAGGGAGCAGTACTTC. This translates into CASSLPGQGAREQYF. The chain recombines TRBV11-1 with TRBJ2-7, with TRBD1 identical over 12 bases. Germline values: CDR1 SGHAT, CDR2 FQDESV (reference sequence). The CDR3 contains 15 residues. Trimming removed 2 bases from V and 7 bases from J; junction bases left unmatched: 6. Looking up the rest from reference TRBV11-1 and TRBJ2-7 gives the full variable domain: EAEVAQSPRYKITEKSQAVAFWCDPISGHATLYWYRQILGQGPELLVQFQDESVVDDSQLPKDRFSAERLKGVDSTLKIQPAELGDSAMYLCASSLPGQGAREQYFGPGTRLTVT.

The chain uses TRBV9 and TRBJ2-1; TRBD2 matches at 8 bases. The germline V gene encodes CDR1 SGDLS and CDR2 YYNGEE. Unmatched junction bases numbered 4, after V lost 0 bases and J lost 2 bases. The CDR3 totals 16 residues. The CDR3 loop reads CASSVVTGGTYNEQFF. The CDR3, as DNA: TGTGCCAGCAGCGTAGTCACGGGAGGGACCTACAATGAGCAGTTCTTC. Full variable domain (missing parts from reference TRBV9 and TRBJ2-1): DSGVTQTPKHLITATGQRVTLRCSPRSGDLSVYWYQQSLDQGLQFLIQYYNGEERAKGNILERFSAQQFPDLHSELNLSSLELGDSALYFCASSVVTGGTYNEQFFGPGTRLTVL.

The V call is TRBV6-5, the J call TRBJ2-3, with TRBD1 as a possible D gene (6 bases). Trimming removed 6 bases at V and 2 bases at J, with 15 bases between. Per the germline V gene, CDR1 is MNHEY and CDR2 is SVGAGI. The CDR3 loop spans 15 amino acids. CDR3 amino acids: CASRGDTSHTDTQYF. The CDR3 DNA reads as TGTGCCAGCAGAGGGGACACGTCCCACACAGATACGCAGTATTTT.

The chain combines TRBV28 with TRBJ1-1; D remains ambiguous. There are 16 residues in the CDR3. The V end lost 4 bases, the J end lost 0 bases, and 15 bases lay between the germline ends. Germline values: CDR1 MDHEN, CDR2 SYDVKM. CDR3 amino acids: CASSSSSSAMNTEAFF. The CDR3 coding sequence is TGTGCCAGCAGTTCCTCCTCGAGTGCCATGAACACTGAAGCTTTCTTT.

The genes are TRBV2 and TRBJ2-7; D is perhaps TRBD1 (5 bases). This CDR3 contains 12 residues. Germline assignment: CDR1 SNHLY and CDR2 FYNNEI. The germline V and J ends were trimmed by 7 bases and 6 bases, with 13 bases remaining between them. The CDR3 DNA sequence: TGTGCCAGCACTCCAAAGGGGTCCGAGCAGTACTTC. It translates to CASTPKGSEQYF. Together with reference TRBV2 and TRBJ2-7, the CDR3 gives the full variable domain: EPEVTQTPSHQVTQMGQEVILRCVPISNHLYFYWYRQILGQKVEFLVSFYNNEISEKSEIFDDQFSVERPDGSNFTLKIRSTKLEDSAMYFCASTPKGSEQYFGPGTRLTVT.

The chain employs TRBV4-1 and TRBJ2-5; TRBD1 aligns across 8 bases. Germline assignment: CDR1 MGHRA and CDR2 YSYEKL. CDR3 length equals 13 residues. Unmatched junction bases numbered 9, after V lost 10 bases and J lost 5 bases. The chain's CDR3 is CATADRGGETQYF. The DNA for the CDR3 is TGCGCCACCGCCGACAGGGGTGGGGAGACCCAGTACTTC.

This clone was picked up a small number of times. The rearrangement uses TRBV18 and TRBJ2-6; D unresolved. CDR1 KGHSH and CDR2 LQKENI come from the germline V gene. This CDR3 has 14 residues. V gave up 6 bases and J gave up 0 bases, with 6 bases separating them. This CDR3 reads CASSPSSGANVLTF. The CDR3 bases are TGTGCCAGCTCCCCTAGCTCTGGGGCCAACGTCCTGACTTTC.

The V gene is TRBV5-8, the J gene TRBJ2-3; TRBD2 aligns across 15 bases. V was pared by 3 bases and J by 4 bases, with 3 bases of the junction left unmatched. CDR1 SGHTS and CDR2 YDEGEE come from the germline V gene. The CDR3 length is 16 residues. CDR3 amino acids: CASSSGLAGGADTQYF. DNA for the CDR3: TGTGCCAGCAGCTCTGGACTAGCGGGAGGGGCAGATACGCAGTATTTT.

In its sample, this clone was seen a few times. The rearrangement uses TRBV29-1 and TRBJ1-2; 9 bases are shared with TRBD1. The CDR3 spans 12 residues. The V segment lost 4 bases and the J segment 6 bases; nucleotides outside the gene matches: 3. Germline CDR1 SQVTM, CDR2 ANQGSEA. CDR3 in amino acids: CSVGRTGDGYTF. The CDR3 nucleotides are TGCAGCGTTGGTAGGACAGGGGATGGCTACACCTTC.

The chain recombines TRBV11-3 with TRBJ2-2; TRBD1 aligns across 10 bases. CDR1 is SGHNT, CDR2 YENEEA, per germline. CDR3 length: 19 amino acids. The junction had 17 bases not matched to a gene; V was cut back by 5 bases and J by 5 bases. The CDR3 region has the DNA TGTGCCAGCAGCCCTACCGGCTATGGGACAGGGGAAATGACCGGGGAGCTGTTTTTT. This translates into CASSPTGYGTGEMTGELFF. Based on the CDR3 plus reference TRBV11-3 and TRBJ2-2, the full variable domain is EAGVVQSPRYKIIEKKQPVAFWCNPISGHNTLYWYLQNLGQGPELLIRYENEEAVDDSQLPKDRFSAERLKGVDSTLKIQPAELGDSAVYLCASSPTGYGTGEMTGELFFGEGSRLTVL.

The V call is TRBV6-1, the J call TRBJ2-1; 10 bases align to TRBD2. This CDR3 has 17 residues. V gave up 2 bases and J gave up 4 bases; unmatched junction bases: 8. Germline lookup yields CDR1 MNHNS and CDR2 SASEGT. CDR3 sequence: CASSERGGAGGYNEQFF. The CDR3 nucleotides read TGTGCCAGCAGTGAACGGGGTGGAGCGGGAGGGTACAATGAGCAGTTCTTC.

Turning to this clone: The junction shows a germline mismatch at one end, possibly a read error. The DNA of the CDR3 is TGTGCCAGCAGCTTAACAGGGACACCACGGGAAGGAGCCTTC. Protein: CASSLTGTPREGAF. V is TRBV7-9 and J is TRBJ2-7; possible D gene TRBD1, 6 bases. This CDR3 has 14 amino acids. CDR1 is SEHNR, CDR2 FQNEAQ, per germline (reference sequence).

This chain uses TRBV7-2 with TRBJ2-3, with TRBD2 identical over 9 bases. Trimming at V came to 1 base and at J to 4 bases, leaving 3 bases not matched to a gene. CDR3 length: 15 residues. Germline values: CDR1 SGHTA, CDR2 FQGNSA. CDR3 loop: CASSLVGTSSDTQYF. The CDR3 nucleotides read TGTGCCAGCAGCTTAGTCGGGACTAGCTCAGATACGCAGTATTTT. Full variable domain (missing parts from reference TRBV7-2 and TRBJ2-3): GAGVSQSPSNKVTEKGKDVELRCDPISGHTALYWYRQSLGQGLEFLIYFQGNSAPDKSGLPSDRFSAERTGGSVSTLTIQRTQQEDSAVYLCASSLVGTSSDTQYFGPGTRLTVL.

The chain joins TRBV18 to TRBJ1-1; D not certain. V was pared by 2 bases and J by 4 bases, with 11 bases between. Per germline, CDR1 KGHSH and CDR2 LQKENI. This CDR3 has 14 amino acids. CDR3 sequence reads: CASSPAGISTEAFF. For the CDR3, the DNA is TGTGCCAGCTCACCAGCGGGGATCAGCACTGAAGCTTTCTTT.

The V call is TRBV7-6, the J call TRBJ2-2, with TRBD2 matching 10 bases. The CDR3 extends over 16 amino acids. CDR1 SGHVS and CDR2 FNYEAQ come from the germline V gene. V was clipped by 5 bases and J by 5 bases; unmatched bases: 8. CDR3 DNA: TGTGCCAGCAGCCCATTAGCGGGAGGAGATACCGGGGAGCTGTTTTTT. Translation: CASSPLAGGDTGELFF.